The T cell receptor beta chain under discussion was sequenced for a study of T cell responses to AZD1222 COVID-19 vaccine. Study-level findings and limits: CD4 TCRs linked to vaccination spanned spike, dominating at 160-218 and 743-854. It should be noted that donors were predominantly white British and more often female, and clonal diversity was possibly underestimated. Only after the peak T cell response were repertoires sampled.

Germline V gene lookup returns CDR1 LGHDT and CDR2 YNNKEL (reference sequence). The CDR3 is 16 residues long. Trimming at V came to 0 bases and at J to 1 base, leaving 5 bases not matched to a gene. Second-dose recipients at about 4 or about 12 weeks were treated as one pooled group. This clone was observed a few times. What it binds is unknown. Data came from immunoSEQ multiplex PCR; TCRdb stores just in-frame clones and leaves some out. The sample carries about 40,000 clones, 80% to 85% recorded once. The input for sequencing was peripheral blood, taken 28 days after the second AZD1222 dose. The genes are TRBV3-1 (or the pseudogene TRBV3-2) and TRBJ2-5; 7 bases match TRBD2. The TCR was taken from an adult who received the AZD1222 COVID-19 vaccine. The CDR3 region has the DNA TGTGCCAGCAGCCAAGAACCCCCGGGGGGCCAAGAGACCCAGTACTTC. It yields the protein CASSQEPPGGQETQYF.